This T cell receptor (beta chain) was identified in a study of blood T cell repertoires in COVID-19. Profiled with immunoSEQ multiplex PCR; TCRdb holds only in-frame clones, not every one. Among roughly 150,000 clones listed, under 85% were seen once. The CDR3 contains 11 residues. CDR1 is GTSNPN and CDR2 is SVGIG in the germline V gene (reference sequence). V lost 2 bases to trimming and J lost 14 bases; unmatched junction nucleotides: 4. Sequencing input: peripheral blood. This TCR derives from an elderly woman with acute or convalescent COVID-19. The V call is TRBV30, the J call TRBJ2-1; 9 bases agree with TRBD2. CDR3 sequence reads: CAWSTGTSKFF. The CDR3 DNA is TGTGCCTGGAGTACCGGGACTAGCAAGTTCTTC.